This TCR beta chain is drawn from a study of patients and donors after allogeneic stem cell transplantation. The CDR3 runs to 14 residues. Germline V gene data show CDR1 as DFQATT and CDR2 as SNEGSKA (reference sequence). TCRdb fed the RT-PCR reads into MiXCR, producing one record per CDR3 protein. Among about 960,000 distinct CDR3 sequences listed, about a sixth were seen once. The rearrangement joins TRBV20-1 to TRBJ2-1, with TRBD2 as a possible D gene (6 bases). The sequencing input was blood, either unsorted or a sorted T cell fraction (not recorded which). The receptor was derived from a human donor who was either an allogeneic HSCT recipient or a stem cell or donor lymphocyte infusion donor (not recorded which). It is not recorded whose cells these are; they may come from a transplant donor. CDR3 loop: CSKSGGSSYNEQFF. The CDR3, as DNA: TGCAGCAAGTCCGGGGGAAGCTCCTACAATGAGCAGTTCTTC.